The 9 T cell receptor beta chains in this list originate from one sample, sequenced in a study of T cell responses to AZD1222 COVID-19 vaccine. Only in-frame clones appear in the TCRdb table, and some are missing; sequencing was by immunoSEQ multiplex PCR. The sample yields about 110,000 clones, roughly 90% seen once. The sequences come from peripheral blood, collected 28 days after the second AZD1222 dose. These receptors were obtained from an adult who received the AZD1222 COVID-19 vaccine.

The chain carries TRBV28 and TRBJ1-2; no definite D call. The V end was cut by 3 bases, the J end by 3 bases, with 14 bases between. Per the germline V gene, CDR1 is MDHEN and CDR2 is SYDVKM. The CDR3 extends over 15 amino acids. CDR3 bases: TGTGCCAGCAGTTTTGGGTCCGGGTTTCACTATGGCTACACCTTC. Translation: CASSFGSGFHYGYTF.

This chain links TRBV12-3 or TRBV12-4 with TRBJ1-6, with no clear D. The V end was cut by 3 bases, the J end by 5 bases, with 2 bases between. This CDR3 contains 12 residues. CDR3 nucleotides: TGTGCCAGCAGTTTCGATAATTCACCCCTCCACTTT. It translates to CASSFDNSPLHF.

By proportion, this clone is medium-sized. The rearrangement uses TRBV29-1 and TRBJ1-2; the match to TRBD1 covers 7 bases. Germline assignment: CDR1 SQVTM and CDR2 ANQGSEA. The V and J ends lost 0 bases and 7 bases, in that order; junction bases with no gene match: 8. This CDR3 comprises 14 residues. The chain's CDR3 is CSVEDRQGLTGYTF. CDR3 in DNA: TGCAGCGTTGAAGATCGACAGGGTTTAACTGGCTACACCTTC.

The CDR3 loop reads CASSTGSWQYF. The DNA for the CDR3 is TGTGCCAGCAGTACAGGGTCCTGGCAGTACTTC. This chain joins TRBV5-8 and TRBJ2-7; D possibly corresponds to TRBD1 (6 bases). V dropped 5 bases and J dropped 9 bases, with 12 bases sitting between them. Germline CDR1 reads SGHTS; CDR2 reads YDEGEE. The CDR3 loop spans 11 amino acids. Using reference TRBV5-8 and TRBJ2-7 for the parts outside the CDR3, the full variable domain is EAGVTQSPTHLIKTRGQQATLRCSPISGHTSVYWYQQALGLGLQFLLWYDEGEERNRGNFPPRFSGRQFPNYSSELNVNALELEDSALYLCASSTGSWQYFGPGTRLTVT.

This clone was detected only once. The chain joins TRBV5-6 to TRBJ1-2; possibly TRBD1 for D (5 bases). Germline CDR1 SGHDT, CDR2 YYEEEE. This CDR3 spans 15 amino acids. V was pared by 3 bases and J by 0 bases, with 12 bases between. CDR3 in amino acids: CASSSGPVANYGYTF. As DNA, the CDR3 is TGTGCCAGCAGCTCGGGACCTGTAGCTAACTATGGCTACACCTTC. The whole variable domain, remainder taken from reference TRBV5-6 and TRBJ1-2, is DAGVTQSPTHLIKTRGQQVTLRCSPKSGHDTVSWYQQALGQGPQFIFQYYEEEERQRGNFPDRFSGHQFPNYSSELNVNALLLGDSALYLCASSSGPVANYGYTFGSGTRLTVV.

V and J are TRBV2 and TRBJ1-2; no clear D gene. The CDR3 has 15 amino acids. CDR1 SNHLY and CDR2 FYNNEI come from the germline V gene. The V gene lost 0 bases and the J gene lost 0 bases, with 8 bases spanning the gap. CDR3 in DNA: TGTGCCAGCAGTGAAGCGGGAACCTCTAACTATGGCTACACCTTC. This sequence encodes CASSEAGTSNYGYTF.

The chain carries TRBV2 and TRBJ1-1; D remains unclear. Germline V gives CDR1 SNHLY, CDR2 FYNNEI. V lost 5 bases and J 0 bases, leaving 10 bases between the germline ends. This CDR3 is 14 amino acids long. CDR3 in amino acids: CASSPSRMNTEAFF. The CDR3 nucleotides are TGTGCCAGCAGTCCCTCGAGAATGAACACTGAAGCTTTCTTT.

The CDR3 loop is CASSTSGGRNTGELFF. The DNA of the CDR3 is TGTGCCAGTAGTACTAGCGGGGGGCGTAACACCGGGGAGCTGTTTTTT. V gene TRBV19 combines with J gene TRBJ2-2, with 11 bases fitting TRBD2. Germline V gene lookup returns CDR1 LNHDA and CDR2 SQIVND (reference sequence). J gave up 2 bases and V 4 bases, and 3 bases lay outside the gene matches. The CDR3 spans 16 residues.

The CDR3 region is CASSTTTGTPIPPFF. The CDR3, as DNA: TGCGCCAGCAGCACCACAACCGGGACACCGATTCCCCCTTTCTTT. The rearrangement links TRBV4-1 to TRBJ1-1, with D tentatively TRBD1 (6 bases). The CDR3 has 15 residues. V was trimmed by 5 bases and J by 12 bases, leaving 25 bases between them. Germline V CDR1 and CDR2: MGHRA, YSYEKL.